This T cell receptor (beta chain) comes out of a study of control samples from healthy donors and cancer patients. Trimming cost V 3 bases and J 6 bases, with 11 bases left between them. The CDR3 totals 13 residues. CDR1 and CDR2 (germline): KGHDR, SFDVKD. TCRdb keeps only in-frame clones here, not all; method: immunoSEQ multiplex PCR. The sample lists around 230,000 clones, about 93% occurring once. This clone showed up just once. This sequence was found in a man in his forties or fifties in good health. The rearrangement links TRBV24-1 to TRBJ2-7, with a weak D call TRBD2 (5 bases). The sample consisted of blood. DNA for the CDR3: TGTGCCACCAGTGATCCCCAGAGCGGCGAGCAGTACTTC. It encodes CATSDPQSGEQYF.